The 5 T cell receptor beta chains presented below share a single source sample, sequenced in a study of blood T cell repertoires in COVID-19. Measured with immunoSEQ multiplex PCR; TCRdb has only the in-frame clones, and not every one. Altogether tens of thousands of clones are present, more than 90% being singletons, with the ten largest covering around 5.3%. The sample comprised peripheral blood. Receptors originate from a human donor in a cohort sampled during active COVID-19.

The genes are TRBV5-5 and TRBJ2-3; 8 nucleotides agree with TRBD2. The CDR3 loop spans 18 amino acids. The ends lost 1 base at V and 4 bases at J; junction bases unmatched: 14. From germline, CDR1 is SGHKS and CDR2 YYEKEE (reference sequence). The CDR3 loop reads CASSLRAGATSGADTQYF. The DNA for the CDR3 is TGTGCCAGCAGCTTGAGAGCGGGGGCGACCTCGGGTGCAGATACGCAGTATTTT.

The rearrangement joins TRBV19 to TRBJ2-7; TRBD1 agrees at 8 bases. The length of the CDR3 is 14 residues. The germline CDR1 and CDR2 sequences are LNHDA and SQIVND (reference sequence). Trimming took 4 bases from V and 2 from J; bases not matched to a gene: 4. CDR3 sequence reads: CASSTGQGPYEQYF. The CDR3 nucleotides are TGTGCCAGTAGTACCGGACAGGGTCCCTACGAGCAGTACTTC. The full variable domain, its missing parts supplied by reference TRBV19 and TRBJ2-7, is DGGITQSPKYLFRKEGQNVTLSCEQNLNHDAMYWYRQDPGQGLRLIYYSQIVNDFQKGDIAEGYSVSREKKESFPLTVTSAQKNPTAFYLCASSTGQGPYEQYFGPGTRLTVT.

A single count supports this clone. The gene calls are TRBV9 and TRBJ2-5, with 14 bases lining up with TRBD2. Germline loops: CDR1 SGDLS, CDR2 YYNGEE. The length of the CDR3 is 18 residues. V was clipped by 3 bases and J by 2 bases; unmatched bases: 9. CDR3 region: CASSARTSGRLKQETQYF. Written as DNA, the CDR3 is TGTGCCAGCAGCGCCCGGACTAGCGGGAGGCTAAAACAAGAGACCCAGTACTTC.

This chain joins TRBV9 and TRBJ1-6; weak D call: TRBD1 (5 bases). V was trimmed by 4 bases and J by 4 bases, leaving 15 bases between them. The CDR3 contains 16 residues. Germline V lookup: CDR1 SGDLS, CDR2 YYNGEE. In DNA, the CDR3 is TGTGCCAGCAGCCCTTCCGGGACTGCTTATAATTCACCCCTCCACTTT. Its translation is CASSPSGTAYNSPLHF.

The genes are TRBV6-2 or TRBV6-3 and TRBJ1-1, with 7 bases fitting TRBD1. CDR1 and CDR2 from the germline V gene are MNHEY and SVGEGT. V dropped 2 bases and J dropped 5; count of bases not matched to a gene: 2. This CDR3 is built from 13 residues. Here the CDR3 reads CASSYTGVTEAFF. The CDR3 coding sequence is TGTGCCAGCAGTTACACAGGGGTGACTGAAGCTTTCTTT.